One and the same sample provided the 18 T cell receptor beta chains below, sequenced in a study of T cell changes during pregnancy in multiple sclerosis. Generated by immunoSEQ multiplex PCR, the TCRdb table keeps only in-frame clones and is missing some. Here the sample spans about 36,000 clones, about 92% being singletons. The specimen comprised CD4+ T cells from peripheral blood mononuclear cells, sampled in the first trimester of pregnancy. The receptors stem from a female donor with multiple sclerosis, enrolled in a pregnancy study.

The chain employs TRBV6-5 and TRBJ2-3, with D uncertain. CDR3 length: 14 amino acids. The V gene lost 4 bases and the J gene lost 2 bases, with 10 bases spanning the gap. Germline-derived CDR1 and CDR2 are MNHEY and SVGAGI. CDR3 DNA: TGTGCCAGCAGTTTACAAAAGTACACAGATACGCAGTATTTT. This sequence encodes CASSLQKYTDTQYF.

V is TRBV7-3 and J is TRBJ2-3; TRBD2 aligns across 13 bases. The CDR3 runs to 16 residues. Germline CDR1 SGHTA, CDR2 FQGTGA. V lost 7 bases to trimming and J lost 6 bases; unmatched junction nucleotides: 10. This CDR3 is CASTPRTSGSMDTQYF. CDR3 nucleotides: TGTGCCAGCACCCCCCGGACTAGCGGGAGTATGGATACGCAGTATTTT.

The chain has TRBV4-3 and TRBJ2-2; 8 nucleotides agree with TRBD1. CDR1 is LGHNA, CDR2 YSLEER, per germline. V lost 5 bases, J lost 4 bases, and 6 bases stayed unmatched. The CDR3 runs to 15 residues. CDR3 coding DNA: TGCGCCAGCAGCACCGGACAGGGACGCACCGGGGAGCTGTTTTTT. Protein sequence: CASSTGQGRTGELFF.

This rearrangement joins TRBV28 to TRBJ1-2; 10 bases map to TRBD1. Germline V gene data show CDR1 as MDHEN and CDR2 as SYDVKM. CDR3 length: 17 residues. The junction had 14 bases not matched to a gene; V was cut back by 4 bases and J by 6 bases. CDR3 sequence reads: CASSSAAVRTGGNGYTF. The CDR3 region has the DNA TGTGCCAGCAGTTCTGCCGCGGTAAGGACAGGGGGGAATGGCTACACCTTC.

The genes are TRBV28 and TRBJ1-4; a weak D match, TRBD1 (6 bases). Germline CDR1 MDHEN, CDR2 SYDVKM. This CDR3 region has 14 residues. The V gene lost 6 bases and the J gene lost 4 bases, with 12 bases spanning the gap. CDR3 in amino acids: CASRGTRINEKLFF. CDR3 nucleotides: TGTGCCAGCAGGGGGACACGGATTAATGAAAAACTGTTTTTT. Variable domain in full (rest from reference TRBV28 and TRBJ1-4): DVKVTQSSRYLVKRTGEKVFLECVQDMDHENMFWYRQDPGLGLRLIYFSYDVKMKEKGDIPEGYSVSREKKERFSLILESASTNQTSMYLCASRGTRINEKLFFGSGTQLSVL.

The V gene is TRBV28, the J gene TRBJ1-1; D is ambiguous. The CDR3 loop spans 14 amino acids. The V end lost 1 base, the J end lost 4 bases, and 10 bases lay between the germline ends. From germline, CDR1 is MDHEN and CDR2 SYDVKM. The CDR3 DNA is TGTGCCAGCAGTTTATCTTCGGGAAGCACTGAAGCTTTCTTT. Translated, it gives CASSLSSGSTEAFF.

The chain couples TRBV5-1 to TRBJ2-5; D might be TRBD1 (5 bases). The CDR3 covers 15 residues. Germline V CDR1 and CDR2: SGHRS, YFSETQ. The V and J ends lost 1 base and 6 bases respectively, with 16 bases between them. This CDR3 is CASSLRQTVTKTQYF. The CDR3 nucleotides read TGCGCCAGCAGCTTGCGACAGACGGTGACAAAGACCCAGTACTTC.

This rearrangement joins TRBV28 to TRBJ1-2; D ambiguous. Trimming removed 2 bases at V and 2 bases at J, with 12 bases between. CDR3 length: 15 residues. Germline V gene data show CDR1 as MDHEN and CDR2 as SYDVKM. CDR3 residues: CASSLKPARNYGYTF. In DNA form, the CDR3 reads TGTGCCAGCAGTTTAAAACCAGCTAGAAACTATGGCTACACCTTC.

This clone was found once. The genes are TRBV11-3 and TRBJ2-1; the D gene is possibly TRBD2 (5 bases). CDR3 length: 13 residues. V gave up 5 bases and J gave up 10 bases, with 15 bases separating them. Germline CDR1 reads SGHNT; CDR2 reads YENEEA. The CDR3: CASSQDWGEEQFF. In nucleotides, the CDR3 is TGTGCCAGCAGCCAAGATTGGGGAGAGGAGCAGTTCTTC.

The sample holds one count of this clone. The chain joins TRBV7-6 to TRBJ1-5, with D uncertain. CDR1 and CDR2 from the germline V gene are SGHVS and FNYEAQ. The germline V and J ends were trimmed by 2 bases and 8 bases, with 10 bases remaining between them. The CDR3 spans 13 residues. The CDR3 sequence: CASSLTAPKPQHF. CDR3 bases: TGTGCCAGCAGCTTAACAGCCCCCAAGCCCCAGCATTTT.

For the CDR3, the DNA is TGTGCCAGCAGCCCGGACAGGGTCCGCGAGCAGTACTTC. It translates to CASSPDRVREQYF. This chain uses TRBV9 with TRBJ2-7; 8 bases align to TRBD1. The CDR3 is 13 residues long. Germline CDR1 is SGDLS and CDR2 is YYNGEE. The V segment lost 4 bases and the J segment 6 bases; nucleotides outside the gene matches: 6.

J is TRBJ2-7 and V is TRBV25-1, with TRBD2 as a possible D gene (6 bases). Trimming left V 4 bases short and J 3 bases short, with 16 bases between. Germline CDR1 is MGHDK and CDR2 is SYGVNS. The length of the CDR3 is 15 residues. The CDR3 loop is CASSASGLGGYEQYF. Here the CDR3 DNA reads TGTGCCAGCAGTGCTTCGGGACTGGGGGGCTACGAGCAGTACTTC.

The chain employs TRBV5-4 and TRBJ2-7, with 8 positions matching TRBD1. The J segment lost 7 bases and the V segment lost 1 base, leaving 13 bases of the junction unmatched. CDR1 and CDR2 (germline): SGHNT, YYREEE (reference sequence). The CDR3 spans 16 residues. The CDR3 DNA reads as TGTGCCAGCAGCTTGCTAAGGAGAGACAGGGGTGGAGAGCAGTACTTC. This gives the protein CASSLLRRDRGGEQYF.

The chain carries TRBV11-2 and TRBJ2-1, with D perhaps TRBD1 (5 bases). Trimming removed 5 bases from V and 9 bases from J, with 11 bases in between. The CDR3 loop spans 12 amino acids. CDR1 and CDR2 (germline): SGHAT, FQNNGV. CDR3 sequence (DNA): TGTGCCAGCAGCCGGTTGCAGGGTGAGCAGTTCTTC. Residues: CASSRLQGEQFF. The whole variable domain, remainder taken from reference TRBV11-2 and TRBJ2-1, is EAGVAQSPRYKIIEKRQSVAFWCNPISGHATLYWYQQILGQGPKLLIQFQNNGVVDDSQLPKDRFSAERLKGVDSTLKIQPAKLEDSAVYLCASSRLQGEQFFGPGTRLTVL.

CDR3 coding DNA: TGCGCCAGCAGCCAAGACCGGAGTAGCGACACAGATACGCAGTATTTT. Protein sequence: CASSQDRSSDTDTQYF. The chain uses TRBV4-1 and TRBJ2-3; tentative D call: TRBD2 (5 bases). CDR1 is MGHRA, CDR2 YSYEKL, per germline. The V end lost 0 bases, the J end lost 2 bases, and 12 bases lay between the germline ends. The CDR3 has 16 residues.

This chain joins TRBV27 and TRBJ2-3; TRBD2 agrees at 9 bases. Losses at the gene ends were 0 bases for V and 9 bases for J; bases not matched to a gene: 10. CDR1 and CDR2 from the germline V gene are MNHEY and SMNVEV (reference sequence). There are 16 residues in the CDR3. DNA of the CDR3: TGTGCCAGCAGTTTATCAGGCGGGAGGGGGGTCCGGACGCAGTATTTT. It translates to CASSLSGGRGVRTQYF.

This chain connects TRBV28 to TRBJ2-1; 8 bases are shared with TRBD2. CDR3 length equals 13 residues. Trimming at V came to 3 bases and at J to 10 bases, leaving 5 bases not matched to a gene. CDR1 is MDHEN and CDR2 is SYDVKM in the germline V gene. The CDR3 loop is CASSFSGRGEQFF. The DNA of the CDR3 is TGTGCCAGCAGTTTCAGCGGGAGAGGGGAGCAGTTCTTC.

This chain links TRBV7-2 with TRBJ2-5; TRBD2 matches 16 bases. This CDR3 contains 19 residues. With 0 bases clipped from V and 1 base from J, the junction kept 5 bases outside the gene matches. Looked up from germline, CDR1 is SGHTA and CDR2 is FQGNSA. The CDR3 sequence is CASSLAPGTSGGGQETQYF. The CDR3 DNA reads as TGTGCCAGCAGCTTAGCCCCCGGGACTAGCGGGGGGGGCCAAGAGACCCAGTACTTC.